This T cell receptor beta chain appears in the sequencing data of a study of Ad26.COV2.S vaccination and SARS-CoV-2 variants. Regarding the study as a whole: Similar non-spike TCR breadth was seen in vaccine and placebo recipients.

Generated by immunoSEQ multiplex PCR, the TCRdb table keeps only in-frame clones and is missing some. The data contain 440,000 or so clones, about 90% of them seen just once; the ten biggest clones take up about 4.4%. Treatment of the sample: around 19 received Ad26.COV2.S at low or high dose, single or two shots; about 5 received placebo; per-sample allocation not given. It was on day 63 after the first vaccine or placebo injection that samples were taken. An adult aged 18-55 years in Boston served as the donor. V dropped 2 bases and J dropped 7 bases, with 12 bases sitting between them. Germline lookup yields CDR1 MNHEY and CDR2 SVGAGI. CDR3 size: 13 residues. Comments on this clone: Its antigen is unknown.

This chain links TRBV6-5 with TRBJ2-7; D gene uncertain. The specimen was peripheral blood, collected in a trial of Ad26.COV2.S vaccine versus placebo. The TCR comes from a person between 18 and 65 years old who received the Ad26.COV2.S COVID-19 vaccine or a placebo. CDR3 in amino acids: CASSYDRGEEQYF. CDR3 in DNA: TGTGCCAGCAGTTACGACCGCGGAGAGGAGCAGTACTTC.